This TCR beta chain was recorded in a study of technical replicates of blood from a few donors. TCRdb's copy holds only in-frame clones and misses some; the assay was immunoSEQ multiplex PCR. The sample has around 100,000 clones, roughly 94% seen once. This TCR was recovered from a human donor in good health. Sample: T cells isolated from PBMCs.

The CDR3 reads CASSIVRGRGTGELFF. CDR3 DNA: TGTGCCAGTAGTATAGTTCGCGGGAGAGGAACCGGGGAGCTGTTTTTT. The chain uses TRBV19 and TRBJ2-2; 7 bases are a match to TRBD2. From germline, CDR1 is LNHDA and CDR2 SQIVND (reference sequence). Unmatched junction bases numbered 7, after V lost 1 base and J lost 5 bases. This CDR3 has 16 amino acids.